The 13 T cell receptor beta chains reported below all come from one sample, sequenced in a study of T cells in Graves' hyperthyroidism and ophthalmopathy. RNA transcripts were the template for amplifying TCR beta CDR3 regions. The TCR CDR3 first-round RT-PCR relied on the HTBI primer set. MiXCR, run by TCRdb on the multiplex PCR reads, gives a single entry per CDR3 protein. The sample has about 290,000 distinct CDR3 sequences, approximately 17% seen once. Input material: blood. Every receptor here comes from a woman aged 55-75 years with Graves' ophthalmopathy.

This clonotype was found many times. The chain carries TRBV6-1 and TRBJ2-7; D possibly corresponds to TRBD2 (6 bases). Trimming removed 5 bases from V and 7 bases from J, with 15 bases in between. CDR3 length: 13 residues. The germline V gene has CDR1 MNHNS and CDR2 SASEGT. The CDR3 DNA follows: TGTGCCAGCAGTTCGACTAGATTGAGTGAGCAGTACTTC. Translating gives CASSSTRLSEQYF.

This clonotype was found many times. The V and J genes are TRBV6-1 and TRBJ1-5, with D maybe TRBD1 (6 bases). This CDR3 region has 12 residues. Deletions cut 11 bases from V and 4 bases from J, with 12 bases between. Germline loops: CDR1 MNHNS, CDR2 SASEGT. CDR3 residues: CAGNTGNQPQHF. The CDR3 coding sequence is TGTGCCGGGAACACAGGGAATCAGCCCCAGCATTTT.

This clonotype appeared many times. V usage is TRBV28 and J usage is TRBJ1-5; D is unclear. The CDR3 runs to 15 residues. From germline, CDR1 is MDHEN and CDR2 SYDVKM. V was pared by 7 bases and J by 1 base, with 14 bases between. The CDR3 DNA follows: TGTGCCAGCACCAAGGACGGGTTGAGCAATCAGCCCCAGCATTTT. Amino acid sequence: CASTKDGLSNQPQHF.

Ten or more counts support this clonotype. The CDR3 region is CASSQGTGEETQYF. The CDR3 region has the DNA TGCGCCAGCAGCCAAGGGACAGGGGAAGAGACCCAGTACTTC. V is TRBV5-1 and J is TRBJ2-5; the match to TRBD1 covers 10 bases. The CDR3 runs 14 residues. Trimming at V came to 4 bases and at J to 3 bases, leaving 3 bases not matched to a gene. CDR1 is SGHRS and CDR2 is YFSETQ in the germline V gene.

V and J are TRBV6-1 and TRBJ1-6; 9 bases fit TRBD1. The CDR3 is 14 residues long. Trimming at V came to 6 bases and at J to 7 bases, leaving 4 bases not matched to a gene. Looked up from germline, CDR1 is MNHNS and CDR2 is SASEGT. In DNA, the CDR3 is TGTGCCAGCAGGACAGGGGGGGGCAATTCACCCCTCCACTTT. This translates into CASRTGGGNSPLHF.

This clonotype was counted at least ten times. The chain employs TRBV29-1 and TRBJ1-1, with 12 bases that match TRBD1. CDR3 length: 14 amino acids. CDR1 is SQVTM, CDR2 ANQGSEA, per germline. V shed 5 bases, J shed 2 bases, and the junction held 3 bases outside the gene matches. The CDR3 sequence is CSVRDRGPNTEAFF. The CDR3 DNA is TGCAGCGTTAGGGACAGGGGGCCTAACACTGAAGCTTTCTTT.

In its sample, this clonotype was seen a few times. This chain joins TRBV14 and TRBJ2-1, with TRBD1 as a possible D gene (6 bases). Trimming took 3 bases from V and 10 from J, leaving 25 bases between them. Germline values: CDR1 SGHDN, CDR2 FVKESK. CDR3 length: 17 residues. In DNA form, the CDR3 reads TGTGCCAGCAGCCACAATTATCCCCATAACAGGGAACGCGAGCAGTTCTTC. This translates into CASSHNYPHNREREQFF.

The CDR3 DNA is TGCGCCAGCAGTCCCCCGGGACAAGGAGAAGCTTTCTTT. Its translation: CASSPPGQGEAFF. This chain connects TRBV5-1 to TRBJ1-1; a weak D match, TRBD1 (6 bases). Germline V gene sequence: CDR1 SGHRS, CDR2 YFSETQ. This CDR3 is built from 13 residues. The germline V and J ends were trimmed by 5 bases and 8 bases, with 16 bases remaining between them.

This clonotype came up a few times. The CDR3 DNA is TGTGCCAGCAGTATCTCGACTAGCGGGTTCAGCTCCTACAATGAGCAGTTCTTC. Translating it yields CASSISTSGFSSYNEQFF. The chain uses TRBV6-2 or TRBV6-3 and TRBJ2-1, with 10 nucleotides matching TRBD2. There are 18 residues in the CDR3. Trimming at V came to 5 bases and at J to 0 bases, leaving 10 bases not matched to a gene. Germline loops: CDR1 MNHEY, CDR2 SVGEGT.

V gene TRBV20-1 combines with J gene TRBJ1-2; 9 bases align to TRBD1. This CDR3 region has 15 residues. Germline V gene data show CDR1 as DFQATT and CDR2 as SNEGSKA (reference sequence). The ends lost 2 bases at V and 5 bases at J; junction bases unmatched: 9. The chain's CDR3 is CSARPKTGGAYGYTF. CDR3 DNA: TGCAGTGCTAGACCGAAGACAGGGGGAGCTTATGGCTACACCTTC.

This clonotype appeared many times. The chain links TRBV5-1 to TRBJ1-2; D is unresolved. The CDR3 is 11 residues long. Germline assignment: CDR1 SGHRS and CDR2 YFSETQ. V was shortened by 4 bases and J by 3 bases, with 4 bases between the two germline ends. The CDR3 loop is CASSRDYGYTF. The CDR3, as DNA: TGCGCCAGCAGCCGAGACTATGGCTACACCTTC.

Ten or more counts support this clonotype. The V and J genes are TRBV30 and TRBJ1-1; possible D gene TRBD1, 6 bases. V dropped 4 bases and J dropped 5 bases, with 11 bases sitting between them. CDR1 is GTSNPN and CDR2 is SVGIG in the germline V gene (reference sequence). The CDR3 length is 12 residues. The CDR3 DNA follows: TGTGCCTGGACCAGGGGCCAGACTGAAGCTTTCTTT. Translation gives CAWTRGQTEAFF.

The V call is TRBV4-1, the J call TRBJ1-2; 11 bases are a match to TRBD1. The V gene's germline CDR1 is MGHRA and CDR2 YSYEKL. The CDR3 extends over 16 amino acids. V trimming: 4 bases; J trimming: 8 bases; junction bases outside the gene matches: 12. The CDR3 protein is CASSREPPGQGGGYTF. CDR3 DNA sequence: TGCGCCAGCAGCCGAGAACCCCCGGGACAGGGGGGCGGCTACACCTTC.